This T cell receptor (beta chain) came from a study of blood T cells in healthy people across ages. Alongside a J-beta primer mix, a sample-barcoded 5' primer served in a second PCR lasting about 7 to 11 cycles. TCRdb fed the 5' RACE reads into MiXCR, producing one record per CDR3 protein. The data hold 600,000 to 850,000 distinct CDR3 sequences, with 40% to 45% observed a single time. Study-wide results and limits: Estimated diversity across one million T cells was deemed an underestimate.

This clonotype was found a few times. What it recognizes is unknown. This CDR3 is built from 17 residues. V lost 5 bases, J lost 0 bases, and 18 bases lay in between. Germline CDR1 reads SGHTA; CDR2 reads FQGNSA. The chain joins TRBV7-2 to TRBJ2-3; D perhaps matches TRBD1 (6 bases). This TCR came from a woman aged 60-75 years in good health. The sample taken for sequencing was blood. The CDR3 coding sequence is TGTGCCAGCAGCCTCACCCGACAGGCTTGGAGCACAGATACGCAGTATTTT. Its protein is CASSLTRQAWSTDTQYF.